Each of the 18 T cell receptor beta chains below was sequenced from the same sample in a study of graft-versus-host responses after intestinal transplantation. No antigen is known for these receptors. Measured with immunoSEQ multiplex PCR; TCRdb has only the in-frame clones, and not every one. The sample holds around 130,000 clones; roughly 92% are singletons and the top ten take around 0.16%. The sequenced sample was unstimulated CD4+ T cells sorted from spleen or lymph node cells, obtained before intestinal transplant. The receptor set was obtained from a human donor who received an intestinal transplant.

The rearrangement links TRBV6-5 to TRBJ2-2, with 10 positions matching TRBD2. CDR3 size: 15 residues. Germline V lookup: CDR1 MNHEY, CDR2 SVGAGI. V shed 6 bases, J shed 3 bases, and the junction held 4 bases outside the gene matches. Written as DNA, the CDR3 is TGTGCCAGCAGCCGAAGCGGGGGGGACACCGGGGAGCTGTTTTTT. Its translation is CASSRSGGDTGELFF.

The CDR3 nucleotides read TGTGCCAGCAGCTTAGCTGGGGCCAACGTCCTGACTTTC. Its translation is CASSLAGANVLTF. The chain uses TRBV11-2 and TRBJ2-6; no clear D gene. Germline V gene lookup returns CDR1 SGHAT and CDR2 FQNNGV. The CDR3 loop spans 13 amino acids. Trimming cost V 1 base and J 2 bases, with 0 bases left between them.

The chain has TRBV27 and TRBJ1-4; D is ambiguous. The length of the CDR3 is 11 residues. CDR1 and CDR2 from the germline V gene are MNHEY and SMNVEV (reference sequence). V lost 2 bases and J 7 bases, leaving 2 bases between the germline ends. This chain's CDR3 is CASSLGEKLFF. CDR3 bases: TGTGCCAGCAGTTTAGGTGAAAAACTGTTTTTT. Drawing the rest from reference TRBV27 and TRBJ1-4, the complete variable domain is EAQVTQNPRYLITVTGKKLTVTCSQNMNHEYMSWYRQDPGLGLRQIYYSMNVEVTDKGDVPEGYKVSRKEKRNFPLILESPSPNQTSLYFCASSLGEKLFFGSGTQLSVL.

The rearrangement uses TRBV2 and TRBJ1-4; TRBD1 aligns across 10 bases. The CDR3 has 16 residues. With 2 bases clipped from V and 10 bases from J, the junction kept 10 bases outside the gene matches. Germline CDR1 reads SNHLY; CDR2 reads FYNNEI. The DNA of the CDR3 is TGTGCCAGCAGTGAAAGTCAACGGGACAGGGGTGGAAAACTGTTTTTT. It codes for CASSESQRDRGGKLFF.

The chain links TRBV18 to TRBJ2-5, with TRBD1 identical over 7 bases. Trimming cost V 5 bases and J 2 bases; bases outside gene matches: 2. CDR3 size: 13 residues. Germline V lookup: CDR1 KGHSH, CDR2 LQKENI. The DNA for the CDR3 is TGTGCCAGCTCATCGGACAGGCAAGAGACCCAGTACTTC. Encoded protein: CASSSDRQETQYF.

J is TRBJ2-5 and V is TRBV29-1, with a weak D call TRBD2 (6 bases). The CDR3 consists of 12 residues. Trimming removed 5 bases at V and 3 bases at J, with 10 bases between. Germline V gene lookup returns CDR1 SQVTM and CDR2 ANQGSEA. The CDR3 DNA reads TGCAGCGTTCAACCGGGGGAAGAGACCCAGTACTTC. Its translation: CSVQPGEETQYF.

This chain joins TRBV30 and TRBJ1-5; D is unresolved. The CDR3 runs to 13 residues. Per the germline V gene, CDR1 is GTSNPN and CDR2 is SVGIG (reference sequence). V lost 0 bases and J 6 bases, leaving 9 bases between the germline ends. CDR3 sequence reads: CAWSVGRSQPQHF. CDR3 in DNA: TGTGCCTGGAGTGTAGGTAGGAGTCAGCCCCAGCATTTT.

The chain links TRBV27 to TRBJ1-5; perhaps TRBD1 as D (5 bases). V lost 6 bases to trimming and J lost 0 bases, with 6 bases between them. Germline V CDR1 and CDR2: MNHEY, SMNVEV (reference sequence). This CDR3 has 13 residues. The CDR3 sequence is CASRDISNQPQHF. The CDR3 nucleotides read TGTGCCAGCAGGGACATTAGCAATCAGCCCCAGCATTTT.

This clone has more than one count but fewer than ten. This chain links TRBV5-1 with TRBJ1-2, with TRBD1 matching 7 bases. Germline CDR1 and CDR2: SGHRS and YFSETQ. Unmatched junction bases numbered 6, after V lost 4 bases and J lost 3 bases. CDR3 length: 14 amino acids. CDR3 nucleotide sequence: TGCGCCAGCAGCATCGGACAGGACGACTATGGCTACACCTTC. Its protein is CASSIGQDDYGYTF.

The chain has TRBV2 and TRBJ1-1; no clear D gene. CDR1 and CDR2 from the germline V gene are SNHLY and FYNNEI. The CDR3 has 10 residues. Trimming cost V 3 bases and J 10 bases, with 6 bases left between them. The CDR3: CASSETRAFF. The DNA for the CDR3 is TGTGCCAGCAGTGAGACTCGAGCTTTCTTT.

The count of this clone is one. The chain joins TRBV19 to TRBJ1-5, with D perhaps matching TRBD1 (5 bases). V gave up 4 bases and J gave up 5 bases, with 12 bases separating them. Germline CDR1 LNHDA, CDR2 SQIVND (reference sequence). The CDR3 totals 14 residues. DNA of the CDR3: TGTGCCAGTAGTACCCCCCTCAGGGATCAGCCCCAGCATTTT. Its translation: CASSTPLRDQPQHF. The full variable domain, its missing parts supplied by reference TRBV19 and TRBJ1-5, is DGGITQSPKYLFRKEGQNVTLSCEQNLNHDAMYWYRQDPGQGLRLIYYSQIVNDFQKGDIAEGYSVSREKKESFPLTVTSAQKNPTAFYLCASSTPLRDQPQHFGDGTRLSIL.

The CDR3: CASSLAHANSPLHF. The CDR3 coding sequence is TGTGCCAGCAGCTTGGCCCACGCGAATTCACCCCTCCACTTT. The V gene is TRBV5-6, the J gene TRBJ1-6; D gene uncertain. The CDR3 is 14 residues long. Germline loops: CDR1 SGHDT, CDR2 YYEEEE. V lost 0 bases, J lost 7 bases, and 8 bases lay in between.

The chain has TRBV5-6 and TRBJ2-3, with 8 bases fitting TRBD1. The germline V gene encodes CDR1 SGHDT and CDR2 YYEEEE. This CDR3 spans 15 amino acids. The V segment lost 0 bases and the J segment 3 bases; nucleotides outside the gene matches: 3. This chain's CDR3 is CASSLVDRGTDTQYF. The CDR3 nucleotides read TGTGCCAGCAGCTTGGTAGACAGGGGAACAGATACGCAGTATTTT.

CDR3 in DNA: TGTGCCAGCAGTGAATCCCTAGCAATTTACAATGAGCAGTTCTTC. Protein product: CASSESLAIYNEQFF. The chain carries TRBV6-1 and TRBJ2-1, with D possibly TRBD2 on 5 matching bases. Deletions cut 2 bases from V and 4 bases from J, with 12 bases between. Germline V CDR1 and CDR2: MNHNS, SASEGT. The CDR3 extends over 15 amino acids.

The V gene is TRBV11-2, the J gene TRBJ2-1; TRBD2 agrees at 11 bases. V lost 1 base and J lost 9; bases outside the gene matches: 11. There are 17 residues in the CDR3. Germline CDR1 SGHAT, CDR2 FQNNGV. The CDR3 region is CASSLGQVAGGPAEQFF. The CDR3 nucleotides are TGTGCCAGCAGCTTAGGACAGGTAGCGGGGGGGCCGGCTGAGCAGTTCTTC.

The rearrangement links TRBV7-7 to TRBJ2-5; D remains ambiguous. Deletions cut 1 base from V and 4 bases from J, with 10 bases between. CDR3 length: 14 residues. Looked up from germline, CDR1 is SSHAT and CDR2 is FNYEAQ (reference sequence). The CDR3 coding sequence is TGTGCCAGCAGCTTAGGGGTAGCTGGAGAGACCCAGTACTTC. This codes for CASSLGVAGETQYF.

The chain links TRBV9 to TRBJ2-1, with TRBD1 identical over 8 bases. Germline V gene sequence: CDR1 SGDLS, CDR2 YYNGEE. The CDR3 extends over 15 amino acids. V was clipped by 4 bases and J by 8 bases; unmatched bases: 11. CDR3 residues: CASSPHGQGTDEQFF. For the CDR3, the DNA is TGTGCCAGCAGCCCACACGGACAGGGAACAGATGAGCAGTTCTTC.

This chain links TRBV11-2 with TRBJ2-7; 7 bases are shared with TRBD1. Trimming at V came to 0 bases and at J to 13 bases, leaving 18 bases not matched to a gene. Germline-derived CDR1 and CDR2 are SGHAT and FQNNGV. This CDR3 has 16 amino acids. Here the CDR3 DNA reads TGTGCCAGCAGCTTAGAAGGGGGCAGGGGGATAAAGAGGGGTTACTTC. Its translation is CASSLEGGRGIKRGYF.